This T cell receptor (beta chain) emerged from a study of T-cell reconstitution after alpha-beta-depleted transplantation in children. Overall study findings and caveats: Among T cells one year after transplant, newly produced cells accounted for most counts and diversity. Expanded clones from the graft, numbering several hundred, reportedly supplied alpha-beta T cells about two months after transplant.

Germline assignment: CDR1 DFQATT and CDR2 SNEGSKA (reference sequence). V shed 3 bases, J shed 6 bases, and the junction held 6 bases outside the gene matches. This CDR3 is built from 14 residues. Library preparation (for TCRbeta) was performed with unique molecular identifiers. TCRdb processed the PCR reads anew with MiXCR; each CDR3 protein has one entry. The sample holds some 310,000 distinct CDR3 sequences, roughly 21% seen once. This clonotype was seen more than once but under ten times. Antigen unknown. The receptor was derived from a male patient younger than 18 who had a stem cell transplant for acute lymphoblastic leukemia, so the T cells may come from the graft donor. The V and J genes are TRBV20-1 and TRBJ2-3; 10 bases agree with TRBD1. The sequenced sample was PBMCs, mostly from graft donor cells, obtained 180 days after TCRalphabeta/CD19-depleted stem cell transplant. The CDR3 loop is CSARGRQGADTQYF. CDR3 nucleotide sequence: TGCAGTGCTAGGGGTCGACAGGGGGCCGATACGCAGTATTTT.